This record covers a single TCR beta chain. Its antigen is currently unknown. This record comes from a study of CD8+ T cells in alopecia areata. Turning to the study itself: It was oral tofacitinib, at 5 to 10 mg twice daily, that treated patients received.

Researchers gathered lesional scalp punch biopsies and peripheral blood from patients with alopecia areata. The authors sorted CD4+ and CD8+ T cells from PBMCs. Reverse transcription of extracted RNA yielded cDNA, which provided the sequencing template. The data were produced by immunoSEQ multiplex PCR, yet TCRdb's version contains in-frame clones alone and is incomplete. The table has 150,000 to 180,000 clones, about 51% seen once. Germline-derived CDR1 and CDR2 are SQVTM and ANQGSEA. The CDR3 covers 13 residues. Regarding the study as a whole: Scalp sequencing also captures normal skin's resident alphabeta T cells.

This sequence originates from a human donor with alopecia areata. This chain connects TRBV29-1 to TRBJ2-7, with TRBD2 identical over 9 bases. Sequencing used CD8+ T cells sorted from blood, obtained at week 0. Written as DNA, the CDR3 is TGCGCAATTGAGCGGGGGGACTCCTACGAGCAGTACTTC. It specifies CAIERGDSYEQYF.